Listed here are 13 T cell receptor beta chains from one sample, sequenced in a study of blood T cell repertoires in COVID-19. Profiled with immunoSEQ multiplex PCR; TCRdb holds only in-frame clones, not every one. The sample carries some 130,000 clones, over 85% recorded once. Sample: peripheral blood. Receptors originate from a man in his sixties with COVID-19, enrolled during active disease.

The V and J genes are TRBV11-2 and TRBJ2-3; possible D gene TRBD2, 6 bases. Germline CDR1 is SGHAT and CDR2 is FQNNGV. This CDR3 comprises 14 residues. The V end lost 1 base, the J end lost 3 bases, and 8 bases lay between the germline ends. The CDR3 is CASSLAGETDTQYF. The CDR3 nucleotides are TGTGCCAGCAGCTTAGCGGGAGAAACAGATACGCAGTATTTT.

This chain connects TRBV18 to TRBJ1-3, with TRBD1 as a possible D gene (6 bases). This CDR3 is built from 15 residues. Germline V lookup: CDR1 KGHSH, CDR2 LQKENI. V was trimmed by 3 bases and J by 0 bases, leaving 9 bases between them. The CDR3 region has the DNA TGTGCCAGCTCACCTAGGACAGACTCTGGAAACACCATATATTTT. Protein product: CASSPRTDSGNTIYF.

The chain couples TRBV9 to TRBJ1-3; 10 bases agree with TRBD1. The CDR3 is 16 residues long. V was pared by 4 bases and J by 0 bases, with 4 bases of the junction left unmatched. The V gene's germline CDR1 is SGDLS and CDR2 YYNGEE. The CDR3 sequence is CASSSRTGGSGNTIYF. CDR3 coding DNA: TGTGCCAGCAGCTCAAGGACAGGGGGCTCTGGAAACACCATATATTTT.

The CDR3 bases are TGCGCCAGCAGCTTGTACGCGAGGAACACTGAAGCTTTCTTT. Translating it yields CASSLYARNTEAFF. The V gene is TRBV5-1, the J gene TRBJ1-1; D remains ambiguous. Trimming stripped 1 base from V and 1 base from J, with 8 bases between. CDR3 length: 14 amino acids. CDR1 is SGHRS and CDR2 is YFSETQ in the germline V gene.

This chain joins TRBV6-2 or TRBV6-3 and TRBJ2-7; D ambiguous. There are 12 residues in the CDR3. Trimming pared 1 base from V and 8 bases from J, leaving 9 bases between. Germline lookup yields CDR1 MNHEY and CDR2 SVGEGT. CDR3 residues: CASSYYQVQQYF. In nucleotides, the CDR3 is TGTGCCAGCAGTTACTACCAGGTACAGCAGTACTTC.

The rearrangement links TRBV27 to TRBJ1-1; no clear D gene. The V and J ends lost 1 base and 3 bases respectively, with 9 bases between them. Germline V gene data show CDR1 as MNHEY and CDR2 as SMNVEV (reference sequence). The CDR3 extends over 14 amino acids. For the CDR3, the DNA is TGTGCCAGCAGTTTATGGAGCGGCGACACTGAAGCTTTCTTT. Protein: CASSLWSGDTEAFF.

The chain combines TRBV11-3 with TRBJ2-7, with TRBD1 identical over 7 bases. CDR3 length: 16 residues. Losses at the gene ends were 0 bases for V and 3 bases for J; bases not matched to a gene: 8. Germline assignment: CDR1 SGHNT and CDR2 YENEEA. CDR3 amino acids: CASSLESGTEIYEQYF. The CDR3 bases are TGTGCCAGCAGCTTAGAGTCCGGGACAGAGATCTACGAGCAGTACTTC.

CDR3 DNA: TGCGCCAGCAGCCAAGATGACAGGGTCGGGCAGCCCCAGCATTTT. Its translation is CASSQDDRVGQPQHF. This rearrangement joins TRBV4-1 to TRBJ1-5, with TRBD1 matching over 7 bases. CDR1 is MGHRA and CDR2 is YSYEKL in the germline V gene. This CDR3 has 15 amino acids. Trimming at V came to 0 bases and at J to 7 bases, leaving 6 bases not matched to a gene.

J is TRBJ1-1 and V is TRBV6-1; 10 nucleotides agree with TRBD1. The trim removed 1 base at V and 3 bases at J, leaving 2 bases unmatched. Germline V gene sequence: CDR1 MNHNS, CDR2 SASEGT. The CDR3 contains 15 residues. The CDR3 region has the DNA TGTGCCAGCAGTGAAGGACAGGGGGCAGACACTGAAGCTTTCTTT. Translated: CASSEGQGADTEAFF.

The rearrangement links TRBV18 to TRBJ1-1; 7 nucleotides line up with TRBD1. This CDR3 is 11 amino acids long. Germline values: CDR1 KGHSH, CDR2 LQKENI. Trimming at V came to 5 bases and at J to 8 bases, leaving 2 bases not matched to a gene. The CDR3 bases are TGTGCCAGCTCAGCGACAGGGGAAGCTTTCTTT. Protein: CASSATGEAFF.

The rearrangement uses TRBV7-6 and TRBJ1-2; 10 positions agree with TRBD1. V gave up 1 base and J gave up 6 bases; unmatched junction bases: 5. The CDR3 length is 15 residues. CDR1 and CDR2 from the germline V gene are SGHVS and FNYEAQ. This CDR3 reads CASSLVGGTGDGYTF. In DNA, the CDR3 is TGTGCCAGCAGCTTAGTGGGGGGGACAGGGGATGGCTACACCTTC.

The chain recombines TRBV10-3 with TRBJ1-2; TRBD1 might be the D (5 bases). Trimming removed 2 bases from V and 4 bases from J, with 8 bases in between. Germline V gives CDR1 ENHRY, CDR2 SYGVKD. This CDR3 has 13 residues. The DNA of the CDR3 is TGTGCCATCAGTGAGGGGGCTGGCTATGGCTACACCTTC. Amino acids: CAISEGAGYGYTF.

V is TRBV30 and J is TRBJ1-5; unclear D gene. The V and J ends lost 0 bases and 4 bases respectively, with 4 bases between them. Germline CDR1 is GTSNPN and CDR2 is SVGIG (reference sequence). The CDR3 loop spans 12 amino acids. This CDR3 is CAWSVSNQPQHF. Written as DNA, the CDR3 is TGTGCCTGGAGTGTTAGTAATCAGCCCCAGCATTTT.